This T cell receptor (beta chain) was identified in a study of OX40 agonist ivuxolimab in advanced cancers. Method: immunoSEQ multiplex PCR; TCRdb's copy keeps in-frame clones and lacks some. The sample has 100,000 or so clones, more than 85% seen once. Germline-derived CDR1 and CDR2 are MNHNS and SASEGT. The CDR3 is 15 amino acids. The V and J ends lost 6 bases and 0 bases, in that order; junction bases with no gene match: 8. V and J are TRBV6-1 and TRBJ2-7, with TRBD1 identical over 7 bases. The receptor was derived from an adult with an advanced solid tumor such as melanoma, head and neck, liver or kidney cancer. This sample comprised CD4+ or CD8+ T cells sorted from blood, obtained in a trial of the OX40 agonist ivuxolimab. The CDR3 bases are TGTGCCAGCAGACCCGGGACAGCCAACTCCTACGAGCAGTACGTC. This translates into CASRPGTANSYEQYV.